A single sample gave rise to the 29 T cell receptor beta chains below, sequenced in a study of CD8+CD57+ T cells in acquired aplastic anemia (dated by TCRdb to 2017 to 2018). Sequencing took place on an Illumina HiSeq 2000. Genomic DNA served as template for TCR beta VDJ combination and CDR3 sequence profiling. TCRdb reran the public reads through fastp at Q25 and MiXCR, keeping productive beta chains. Merged by CDR3 protein, the rows form single entries marked with the most common genes and DNA. Present in this sample are some 120,000 distinct CDR3 sequences, roughly 55% of which were seen just once. The ten largest clones add up to under 35% of the sample. Flow cytometry had shown CD8+CD57+ cell expansion in the patients selected for sequencing. The sequenced material came from sorted CD4+, CD8+, or CD8+CD57+ T cells (not recorded which) from PBMCs. The receptors shown here come from a human donor with aplastic anemia.

The chain carries TRBV11-1 and TRBJ2-1, with D unclear. The CDR3 consists of 14 residues. Trimming took off 1 base at V and 4 bases at J, with 8 bases between the two ends. Germline CDR1 reads SGHAT; CDR2 reads FQDESV (reference sequence). CDR3 coding DNA: TGTGCCAGCAGCTTAGTCCCCCCTTACAATGAGCAGTTCTTC. Translating gives CASSLVPPYNEQFF.

The chain is built from TRBV24-1 and TRBJ2-7, with 10 bases fitting TRBD2. Germline loops: CDR1 KGHDR, CDR2 SFDVKD. The CDR3 totals 14 residues. The J segment lost 5 bases and the V segment lost 4 bases, leaving 4 bases of the junction unmatched. The CDR3 region has the DNA TGTGCCACCAGTGACCCCGGGACTAGCGACGAGCAGTACTTC. Protein: CATSDPGTSDEQYF.

This chain uses TRBV24-1 with TRBJ1-5, with D possibly TRBD1 on 6 matching bases. In germline, CDR1 is KGHDR, CDR2 SFDVKD. V shed 9 bases and J shed 0 bases, with 17 bases lying between them. The CDR3 extends over 16 amino acids. The CDR3 reads CATGGAKQYSNQPQHF. CDR3 sequence (DNA): TGTGCCACCGGGGGCGCGAAGCAGTATAGCAATCAGCCCCAGCATTTT.

Comments on this clonotype: One end of the junction varies from germline; a read error may be responsible. The CDR3 loop reads CAGSVRVSNEQFF. The CDR3 DNA sequence: TGTGCCGGGAGTGTACGGGTTAGCAATGAGCAGTTCTTC. This chain uses TRBV30 with TRBJ2-1, with D tentatively TRBD2 (5 bases). Germline CDR1 and CDR2: GTSNPN and SVGIG (reference sequence). CDR3 length: 13 amino acids.

The gene calls are TRBV5-1 and TRBJ2-7, with D possibly being TRBD1 (6 bases). Trimming took off 0 bases at V and 4 bases at J, with 20 bases between the two ends. Looked up from germline, CDR1 is SGHRS and CDR2 is YFSETQ. This CDR3 is 17 amino acids long. The CDR3 sequence: CASSLDVETGPKYEQYF. In nucleotides, the CDR3 is TGCGCCAGCAGCTTGGATGTCGAGACAGGACCGAAGTACGAGCAGTACTTC.

The chain is built from TRBV10-3 and TRBJ1-2; D is perhaps TRBD1 (6 bases). The V and J ends lost 5 bases and 4 bases respectively, with 11 bases between them. This CDR3 spans 13 amino acids. Germline CDR1 ENHRY, CDR2 SYGVKD. The CDR3 here is CAISQDSSYGYTF. The CDR3 nucleotides are TGTGCCATCAGTCAGGACAGTTCCTATGGCTACACCTTC.

This clonotype showed up just a few times. J is TRBJ2-3 and V is TRBV15; unclear D gene. Germline V gives CDR1 LNHNV, CDR2 YYDKDF (reference sequence). The CDR3 is 14 amino acids. V gave up 1 base and J gave up 4 bases, with 9 bases separating them. The CDR3 spells CATSRVGIADTQYF. CDR3 DNA: TGTGCCACCAGCAGAGTGGGTATCGCAGATACGCAGTATTTT.

The chain carries TRBV9 and TRBJ1-6, with no clear D. Germline V gene sequence: CDR1 SGDLS, CDR2 YYNGEE. Deletions cut 2 bases from V and 12 bases from J, with 24 bases between. This CDR3 comprises 17 residues. The CDR3 region has the DNA TGTGCCAGCAGCGTCGCGGCGGCCCCAACTCAAAAGGGACCCCTCCACTTT. It translates to CASSVAAAPTQKGPLHF.

The V gene is TRBV7-9, the J gene TRBJ1-4; D is uncertain. Germline CDR1 SEHNR, CDR2 FQNEAQ (reference sequence). This CDR3 is built from 13 residues. Trimming removed 3 bases from V and 5 bases from J, with 7 bases in between. The CDR3 spells CASSFERNEKLFF. Here the CDR3 DNA reads TGTGCCAGCAGCTTCGAACGGAATGAAAAACTGTTTTTT.

This rearrangement joins TRBV5-4 to TRBJ1-1, with D unclear. The germline CDR1 and CDR2 sequences are SGHNT and YYREEE (reference sequence). Trimming took 6 bases from V and 0 from J, leaving 18 bases between them. The CDR3 contains 16 residues. The CDR3 sequence is CASTIQGRIMNTEAFF. DNA of the CDR3: TGTGCCAGCACCATCCAAGGACGTATCATGAACACTGAAGCTTTCTTT.

This clonotype was counted only a few times. The CDR3 bases are TGCAGCGTTTCCCGAGGGCAGGGCGCCTACGAGCAGTACTTC. This codes for CSVSRGQGAYEQYF. The chain joins TRBV29-1 to TRBJ2-7; D is perhaps TRBD1 or TRBD2 (5 bases each). Germline V gene data show CDR1 as SQVTM and CDR2 as ANQGSEA. This CDR3 contains 14 residues. With 5 bases removed from V and 2 bases from J, the gap between germline ends came to 16 bases.

For the CDR3, the DNA is TGCAGCGTTGAAGGGGGGGCTGATGGCTACACCTTC. Its protein product is CSVEGGADGYTF. The gene calls are TRBV29-1 and TRBJ1-2; D may be TRBD1 (6 bases). The germline CDR1 and CDR2 sequences are SQVTM and ANQGSEA. Trimming took 1 base from V and 6 from J, leaving 9 bases between them. The CDR3 contains 12 residues.

The chain is built from TRBV19 and TRBJ1-2, with TRBD1 matching 8 bases. Germline assignment: CDR1 LNHDA and CDR2 SQIVND (reference sequence). CDR3 size: 13 residues. J was trimmed by 6 bases and V by 6 bases; bases with no gene match: 6. CDR3 DNA sequence: TGTGCCAGTAGGTCGACAGGGGTGGATGGCTACACCTTC. Its protein product is CASRSTGVDGYTF.

To note about this clonotype: It may be a read error: a sequence one base away is much more abundant. This chain uses TRBV7-2 with TRBJ1-4, with TRBD1 matching over 8 bases. Germline CDR1 and CDR2: SGHTA and FQGNSA. This CDR3 has 15 residues. Trimming removed 5 bases from V and 5 bases from J; junction bases left unmatched: 7. For the CDR3, the DNA is TGTGCCAGCAGCCGCCGACAGGGGACGAATGAAAAACTGTTTTTT. As protein: CASSRRQGTNEKLFF.

Ten or more counts support this clonotype. The genes are TRBV12-3 or TRBV12-4 and TRBJ2-5; D may be TRBD1 (5 bases). V was trimmed by 7 bases and J by 2 bases, leaving 20 bases between them. The CDR3 runs to 16 residues. The CDR3: CASTRRTGMRQETQYF. The CDR3 nucleotides are TGTGCCAGCACGCGGAGAACAGGCATGAGACAAGAGACCCAGTACTTC.

This clonotype has just a few counts. The gene calls are TRBV2 and TRBJ1-5, with 7 bases matching TRBD1. This CDR3 spans 14 amino acids. Germline loops: CDR1 SNHLY, CDR2 FYNNEI. V lost 4 bases, J lost 6 bases, and 6 bases stayed unmatched. The CDR3 region is CASSATGEGQPQHF. CDR3 coding DNA: TGTGCCAGCAGTGCAACAGGGGAAGGTCAGCCCCAGCATTTT.

This clonotype was recorded a few times. The CDR3 region has the DNA TGTGCTAGTGGACTCACAGATACGCAGTATTTT. It is translated as CASGLTDTQYF. The rearrangement uses TRBV12-5 and TRBJ2-3; D call uncertain. V gave up 6 bases and J gave up 2 bases, with 3 bases separating them. The germline V gene encodes CDR1 LGHNT and CDR2 FRNRAP. CDR3 length: 11 amino acids.

The chain joins TRBV2 to TRBJ2-2, with 10 bases that match TRBD2. Germline CDR1 reads SNHLY; CDR2 reads FYNNEI. CDR3 length: 15 residues. Trimming took 1 base from V and 8 from J; bases not matched to a gene: 4. In DNA form, the CDR3 reads TGTGCCAGCAGTGAAGATTGGGGACTAGCGGGGGAGCTGTTTTTT. This translates into CASSEDWGLAGELFF. The full variable domain, in which reference TRBV2 and TRBJ2-2 provide the parts outside the CDR3, is EPEVTQTPSHQVTQMGQEVILRCVPISNHLYFYWYRQILGQKVEFLVSFYNNEISEKSEIFDDQFSVERPDGSNFTLKIRSTKLEDSAMYFCASSEDWGLAGELFFGEGSRLTVL.

The J gene is TRBJ2-3, the V gene TRBV20-1; D uncertain. The germline V gene has CDR1 DFQATT and CDR2 SNEGSKA (reference sequence). CDR3 length equals 11 residues. V was trimmed by 6 bases and J by 5 bases, leaving 9 bases between them. CDR3 DNA sequence: TGCAGTGCCCTCTCAGGAGATACGCAGTATTTT. This sequence encodes CSALSGDTQYF.

This clonotype was seen many times. The V gene is TRBV29-1, the J gene TRBJ1-2; no reliable D call. Germline V gives CDR1 SQVTM, CDR2 ANQGSEA. This CDR3 spans 14 amino acids. The germline V and J ends were trimmed by 3 bases and 7 bases, with 18 bases remaining between them. The CDR3 coding sequence is TGCAGCGTTGATGCGTCGGTCGCCTGGGCTGGCTACACCTTC. It is translated as CSVDASVAWAGYTF.

The chain recombines TRBV20-1 with TRBJ1-2; 10 bases align to TRBD1. V gave up 0 bases and J gave up 5 bases; unmatched junction bases: 12. This CDR3 is 17 amino acids long. CDR1 is DFQATT and CDR2 is SNEGSKA in the germline V gene (reference sequence). The CDR3 nucleotides are TGCAGTGCTAGAGATTTTGCGGGGTGGGGACAGGGGTATGGCTACACCTTC. The encoded protein is CSARDFAGWGQGYGYTF.

CDR3 loop: CASSLEAEQYF. In DNA form, the CDR3 reads TGTGCCAGCAGCTTGGAAGCGGAGCAGTACTTC. This chain links TRBV5-5 with TRBJ2-7; D is uncertain. This CDR3 spans 11 amino acids. Germline V gene sequence: CDR1 SGHKS, CDR2 YYEKEE (reference sequence). V was pared by 0 bases and J by 7 bases, with 5 bases between.

V gene TRBV7-3 combines with J gene TRBJ2-6, with no clear D. V dropped 5 bases and J dropped 4 bases, with 6 bases sitting between them. The germline gives CDR1 SGHTA, CDR2 FQGTGA. CDR3 size: 13 residues. CDR3 in amino acids: CASSPTGANVLTF. The DNA for the CDR3 is TGTGCCAGCAGCCCGACCGGGGCCAACGTCCTGACTTTC.

The chain links TRBV29-1 to TRBJ2-1, with D possibly matching TRBD1 (5 bases). The CDR3 sequence is 14 residues long. Germline CDR1 SQVTM, CDR2 ANQGSEA. V lost 5 bases and J lost 5, with 16 bases in between. This CDR3 is CSVNKGSANNEQFF. The CDR3 DNA follows: TGCAGCGTTAATAAGGGGTCAGCGAACAATGAGCAGTTCTTC.

This chain links TRBV11-1 with TRBJ1-3; 7 nucleotides line up with TRBD1. J lost 11 bases, V lost 1 base, and 14 bases had no gene match. The CDR3 has 16 residues. Germline assignment: CDR1 SGHAT and CDR2 FQDESV (reference sequence). CDR3 nucleotides: TGTGCCAGCAGCTTAGAGACCAGGGGGTCCCCAGGCGCCATATATTTT. This encodes CASSLETRGSPGAIYF. The whole variable domain, remainder taken from reference TRBV11-1 and TRBJ1-3, is EAEVAQSPRYKITEKSQAVAFWCDPISGHATLYWYRQILGQGPELLVQFQDESVVDDSQLPKDRFSAERLKGVDSTLKIQPAELGDSAMYLCASSLETRGSPGAIYFGEGSWLTVV.

This clonotype occurred many times. The V call is TRBV7-9, the J call TRBJ1-1; perhaps TRBD1 as D (5 bases). The germline gives CDR1 SEHNR, CDR2 FQNEAQ (reference sequence). This CDR3 is built from 14 residues. Trimming cost V 1 base and J 3 bases, with 9 bases left between them. CDR3 residues: CASSLVTGHTEAFF. CDR3 DNA: TGTGCCAGCAGCTTAGTTACAGGACACACTGAAGCTTTCTTT.

The sample holds many counts of this clonotype. This may be a read error, as it is one base from a much larger clone. The V gene is TRBV12-5, the J gene TRBJ2-1, with 11 bases matching TRBD1. Germline V gene sequence: CDR1 LGHNT, CDR2 FRNRAP. This CDR3 has 15 amino acids. The V segment lost 8 bases and the J segment 3 bases; nucleotides outside the gene matches: 6. CDR3 coding DNA: TGTGCTAGTACCGGGACAGGGGGAGTCTACAATGAGCAGTTCTTC. Its protein is CASTGTGGVYNEQFF.

This clonotype was seen at least ten times. The chain is built from TRBV5-1 and TRBJ2-7; tentatively, D is TRBD2 (6 bases). The CDR3 contains 15 residues. V shed 0 bases and J shed 3 bases, with 13 bases lying between them. CDR1 and CDR2 from the germline V gene are SGHRS and YFSETQ. The CDR3 DNA reads TGCGCCAGCAGCTTGGAGCCTGGCGGGAACTACGAGCAGTACTTC. Amino acid sequence: CASSLEPGGNYEQYF.

This clonotype came up a few times. The chain uses TRBV12-3 or TRBV12-4 and TRBJ2-1; TRBD2 aligns across 15 bases. The length of the CDR3 is 16 residues. The trim removed 5 bases at V and 8 bases at J, leaving 7 bases unmatched. The CDR3 DNA reads as TGTGCCAGCAGTGGACTAGCGGGGGGGCCAGGGTATGAGCAGTTCTTC. Encoded protein: CASSGLAGGPGYEQFF.